These T cell receptor beta chains were read from a single sample in a study of spatial heterogeneity in lung cancer. TCRdb re-derived calls from the 5' RACE reads in MiXCR, one entry per CDR3 protein. Of about 24,000 distinct CDR3 sequences listed, roughly 10% are singletons. The sequencing used lung tumor tissue, collected at surgery. These receptors were obtained from a male donor with early-stage non-small cell lung cancer. The CDR3 runs from the conserved cysteine through the conserved F or W. Fields, in order: clone size, J gene, V gene, D gene, CDR3 protein, CDR3 DNA. The D gene is left open where the match is weak. The size of a clone is reported for some rows only, either as once, few or many, or as a class for expanded clones.

many | TRBJ2-3 | TRBV15 | - | CATKGLGEPTDTQYF | TGTGCCACAAAAGGGTTGGGGGAGCCCACAGATACGCAGTATTTT
many | TRBJ2-2 | TRBV5-1 | - | CASSLTGINTGELFF | TGCGCCAGCAGCTTGACGGGAATTAACACCGGGGAGCTGTTTTTT
few | TRBJ2-1 | TRBV10-3 | - | CAISESSSYVQYNEQFF | TGTGCCATCAGTGAGTCGAGTAGCTATGTTCAGTACAATGAGCAGTTCTTC
few | TRBJ2-2 | TRBV11-3 | TRBD2 | CASSLGLAGAGELFF | TGTGCCAGCAGCTTAGGACTAGCGGGAGCCGGGGAGCTGTTTTTT
few | TRBJ1-2 | TRBV28 | TRBD1 | CASLDRVDYGYTF | TGTGCCAGCTTGGACAGGGTCGACTATGGCTACACCTTC
many | TRBJ2-3 | TRBV27 | TRBD1 | CASSPKTGSTDTQYF | TGTGCCAGCAGTCCCAAGACAGGGAGCACAGATACGCAGTATTTT
few | TRBJ1-1 | TRBV20-1 | TRBD1 | CSASTPSLNRGRTEAFF | TGCAGTGCTAGCACACCATCATTGAACAGGGGGCGGACTGAAGCTTTCTTT
many | TRBJ2-1 | TRBV5-1 | - | CASRAQTASSVDEQFF | TGCGCCAGCAGGGCCCAGACAGCCTCCTCTGTCGATGAGCAGTTCTTC
few | TRBJ2-5 | TRBV19 | - | CASSVSGLWQETQYF | TGTGCCAGTAGCGTTAGCGGACTCTGGCAAGAGACCCAGTACTTC
many | TRBJ2-7 | TRBV20-1 | TRBD2 | CSASNPSGTYEQYF | TGCAGTGCTAGTAACCCCAGCGGGACCTACGAGCAGTACTTC
few | TRBJ2-4 | TRBV12-3/TRBV12-4 | - | CASTLGGAGNIQYF | TGTGCCAGCACCTTGGGGGGGGCAGGAAACATTCAGTACTTC
few | TRBJ2-3 | TRBV20-1 | TRBD1 | CSAPQPGQRTDTQYF | TGCAGTGCTCCCCAACCGGGACAGCGCACAGATACGCAGTATTTT
- | TRBJ2-7 | TRBV6-6 | TRBD1 | CASNEGDRKYEQYF | TGTGCCAGCAACGAGGGGGACAGAAAGTACGAGCAGTACTTC
many | TRBJ1-5 | TRBV30 | TRBD1 | CAWSSGGRQPQHF | TGTGCCTGGAGTTCAGGGGGCAGACAGCCCCAGCATTTT
many | TRBJ1-3 | TRBV4-3 | - | CASSQEAAATGNTIYF | TGCGCCAGCAGCCAAGAGGCGGCCGCAACTGGAAACACCATATATTTT
many | TRBJ1-1 | TRBV20-1 | - | CSARGYRDKVAVGTEAFF | TGCAGTGCTAGAGGCTACCGGGACAAGGTCGCGGTTGGGACTGAAGCTTTCTTT
few | TRBJ2-7 | TRBV5-1 | - | CASRIGTQGGEQYF | TGCGCCAGCAGAATTGGGACGCAGGGTGGGGAGCAGTACTTC
many | TRBJ2-7 | TRBV29-1 | - | CSVRREFEQYF | TGCAGCGTCCGGAGGGAGTTCGAGCAGTACTTC
medium-sized | TRBJ1-5 | TRBV5-5 | - | CASSLWGESNQPQHF | TGTGCCAGCAGCTTGTGGGGAGAGAGCAATCAGCCCCAGCATTTT
many | TRBJ2-1 | TRBV2 | - | CASSVGRGSYNEQFF | TGTGCCAGCAGTGTTGGGCGGGGATCATACAATGAGCAGTTCTTC
few | TRBJ1-3 | TRBV15 | TRBD1 | CATSRDRGPGNTIYF | TGTGCCACCAGCAGAGACAGGGGGCCTGGAAACACCATATATTTT
many | TRBJ2-5 | TRBV7-3 | - | CASSSLRYF | TGTGCCAGCAGCTCTCTTCGGTACTTC
many | TRBJ2-3 | TRBV7-9 | - | CASTRRGASTDTQYF | TGTGCCAGCACCCGTCGGGGGGCTAGCACAGATACGCAGTATTTT
- | TRBJ2-1 | TRBV24-1 | TRBD2 | CATSSRGLAGPVNEQFF | TGTGCCACCAGTTCAAGGGGACTAGCGGGACCTGTGAATGAGCAGTTCTTC
- | TRBJ2-1 | TRBV7-2 | TRBD2 | CASSLNSLAGVYNEQFF | TGTGCCAGCAGCTTAAATTCGCTAGCGGGAGTATACAATGAGCAGTTCTTC
many | TRBJ2-5 | TRBV28 | - | CASSFLSPGRTQYF | TGTGCCAGCAGTTTCCTATCGCCTGGGAGGACCCAGTACTTC
- | TRBJ2-3 | TRBV28 | TRBD2 | CASSFLAGLGTDTQYF | TGTGCCAGCAGTTTCCTAGCGGGACTGGGGACAGATACGCAGTATTTT